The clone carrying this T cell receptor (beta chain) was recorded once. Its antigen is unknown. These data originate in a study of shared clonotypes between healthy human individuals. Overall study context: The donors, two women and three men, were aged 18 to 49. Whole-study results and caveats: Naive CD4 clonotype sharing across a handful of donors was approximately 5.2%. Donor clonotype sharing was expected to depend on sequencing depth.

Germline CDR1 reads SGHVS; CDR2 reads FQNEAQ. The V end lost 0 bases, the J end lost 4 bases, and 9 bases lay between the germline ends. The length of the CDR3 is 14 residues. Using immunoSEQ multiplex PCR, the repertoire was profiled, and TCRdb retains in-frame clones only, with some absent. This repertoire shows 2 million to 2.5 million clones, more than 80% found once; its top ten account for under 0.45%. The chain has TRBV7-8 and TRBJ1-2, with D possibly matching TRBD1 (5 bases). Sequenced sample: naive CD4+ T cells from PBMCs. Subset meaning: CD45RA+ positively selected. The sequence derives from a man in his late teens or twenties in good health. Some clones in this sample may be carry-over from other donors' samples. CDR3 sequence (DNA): TGTGCCAGCAGCTTAGCGGGACGGCTCTATGGCTACACCTTC. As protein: CASSLAGRLYGYTF.